This T cell receptor beta chain was captured by sequencing in a study of beta chain features in type 1 diabetes. Expressed TCRB transcripts were sequenced, since all the RNA that had been isolated was reverse transcribed. Sequencing was performed with immunoSEQ multiplex PCR; in TCRdb, only in-frame clones are kept and a portion is missing. The top ten clones hold 0.045% to 0.06% of a sample with some 500,000 clones, about an eighth of them seen once. The sequenced sample was naive CD4+ T cells from blood. The source of this sequence is a woman aged 18-29 years in good health.

The CDR3 bases are TGTGCCAGCCGGGGGAACTATGGCTACACCTTC. It codes for CASRGNYGYTF. This rearrangement joins TRBV25-1 to TRBJ1-2, with D perhaps matching TRBD1 (5 bases). V lost 8 bases, J lost 2 bases, and 6 bases lay in between. Germline V gene lookup returns CDR1 MGHDK and CDR2 SYGVNS. The CDR3 has 11 amino acids.